What follows are 26 T cell receptor beta chains derived from one specimen sequenced in a study of blood T cell repertoires in COVID-19. The assay was immunoSEQ multiplex PCR, and TCRdb's table has in-frame clones only and misses some. This table holds around 150,000 clones, about 80% found once. The sample consisted of peripheral blood. The receptors come from an elderly woman with acute or convalescent COVID-19.

The CDR3 loop reads CASTFFAGSNEQFF. The CDR3 nucleotides are TGCGCCAGCACCTTTTTTGCGGGGTCCAATGAGCAGTTCTTC. This sequence joins TRBV4-1 and TRBJ2-1, with D maybe TRBD2 (6 bases). The CDR3 runs to 14 residues. V lost 7 bases to trimming and J lost 6 bases, with 16 bases between them. CDR1 is MGHRA, CDR2 YSYEKL, per germline.

V gene TRBV19 combines with J gene TRBJ2-3; 8 nucleotides line up with TRBD2. The germline V gene encodes CDR1 LNHDA and CDR2 SQIVND (reference sequence). The CDR3 loop spans 13 amino acids. V lost 10 bases to trimming and J lost 0 bases; unmatched junction nucleotides: 3. The CDR3, as DNA: TGTGCCACTTCTAGCGGGAGCACAGATACGCAGTATTTT. This codes for CATSSGSTDTQYF.

V and J are TRBV18 and TRBJ1-1, with a possible D match to TRBD1 (6 bases). The CDR3 runs 14 residues. The V gene's germline CDR1 is KGHSH and CDR2 LQKENI. The ends were cut back, 2 bases at V and 5 bases at J, with 12 bases in the middle. The CDR3 sequence is CASSPVQGRTEAFF. The DNA for the CDR3 is TGTGCCAGCTCACCAGTACAGGGTAGAACTGAAGCTTTCTTT.

The chain is built from TRBV29-1 and TRBJ2-1; 11 bases are shared with TRBD2. This CDR3 comprises 16 residues. Germline values: CDR1 SQVTM, CDR2 ANQGSEA. V was pared by 6 bases and J by 2 bases, with 9 bases of the junction left unmatched. The CDR3 reads CSVVVGLAGTYNEQFF. The CDR3 bases are TGCAGCGTAGTAGTCGGACTAGCGGGCACCTACAATGAGCAGTTCTTC.

In DNA, the CDR3 is TGCGCCAGCAGCCAAGATTGGCTCACAGATACGCAGTATTTT. As protein: CASSQDWLTDTQYF. This chain uses TRBV4-3 with TRBJ2-3, with D hard to call. The CDR3 is made up of 14 amino acids. The V and J ends lost 0 bases and 2 bases respectively, with 6 bases between them. CDR1 and CDR2 (germline): LGHNA, YSLEER.

The chain joins TRBV6-6 to TRBJ1-3, with D tentatively TRBD1 (6 bases). Trimming cost V 7 bases and J 6 bases, with 10 bases left between them. The germline gives CDR1 MNHNY, CDR2 SVGAGI (reference sequence). The CDR3 has 12 residues. The CDR3 nucleotides read TGTGCCAGCACTGGACAGCAAAACACCATATATTTT. This gives the protein CASTGQQNTIYF.

The chain has TRBV10-3 and TRBJ2-1, with a tentative D call TRBD1 (6 bases). Between the trimmed V and J ends, which lost 6 bases and 9 bases, there was a span of 24 bases. The germline V gene has CDR1 ENHRY and CDR2 SYGVKD. The CDR3 length is 16 residues. The CDR3 nucleotides are TGTGCCATCAGGGGGGCATCCGGGACCAGTGGCCGTGAGCAGTTCTTC. This sequence encodes CAIRGASGTSGREQFF.

The rearrangement uses TRBV6-5 and TRBJ1-2; TRBD1 is a possible D gene (6 bases). The CDR3 is 13 residues long. V dropped 6 bases and J dropped 5 bases, with 13 bases sitting between them. Germline V gives CDR1 MNHEY, CDR2 SVGAGI. CDR3 protein: CASSSGQKYGYTF. The DNA for the CDR3 is TGTGCCAGCAGCTCCGGACAGAAGTATGGCTACACCTTC.

The CDR3 DNA follows: TGTGCCAGTCGACGGACCCCCGGGCGGGCAGATACGCAGTATTTT. Protein: CASRRTPGRADTQYF. V is TRBV19 and J is TRBJ2-3; a possible D gene is TRBD2 (5 bases). CDR1 LNHDA and CDR2 SQIVND come from the germline V gene (reference sequence). Trimming cost V 8 bases and J 4 bases, with 19 bases left between them. The CDR3 contains 15 residues. Variable domain in full (rest from reference TRBV19 and TRBJ2-3): DGGITQSPKYLFRKEGQNVTLSCEQNLNHDAMYWYRQDPGQGLRLIYYSQIVNDFQKGDIAEGYSVSREKKESFPLTVTSAQKNPTAFYLCASRRTPGRADTQYFGPGTRLTVL.

The chain employs TRBV7-9 and TRBJ1-1, with TRBD1 identical over 9 bases. In germline, CDR1 is SEHNR, CDR2 FQNEAQ (reference sequence). V gave up 1 base and J gave up 5 bases; unmatched junction bases: 8. This CDR3 has 16 residues. The CDR3 DNA reads as TGTGCCAGCAGCTTAGGCACAGGGGGCGGTTTGACTGAAGCTTTCTTT. Protein sequence: CASSLGTGGGLTEAFF.

V and J are TRBV7-2 and TRBJ1-5, with 11 positions matching TRBD1. Trimming at V came to 5 bases and at J to 6 bases, leaving 3 bases not matched to a gene. The CDR3 consists of 14 residues. Germline V gene sequence: CDR1 SGHTA, CDR2 FQGNSA. For the CDR3, the DNA is TGTGCCAGCAGCAGGACAGGGGGCTTTCAGCCCCAGCATTTT. Translated, it gives CASSRTGGFQPQHF.

The rearrangement uses TRBV6-5 and TRBJ1-1; 11 bases are shared with TRBD1. V gave up 8 bases and J gave up 7 bases; unmatched junction bases: 9. The germline gives CDR1 MNHEY, CDR2 SVGAGI. CDR3 length: 14 residues. Written as DNA, the CDR3 is TGTGCCAGCGTGTGGACAGGGGGCGTGAGTGAAGCTTTCTTT. Encoded protein: CASVWTGGVSEAFF.

The V gene is TRBV9, the J gene TRBJ2-5, with 8 bases that match TRBD2. After removal of 0 bases from V and 5 bases from J, the junction contained 6 bases not matched to a gene. The CDR3 consists of 15 residues. Germline V gives CDR1 SGDLS, CDR2 YYNGEE. CDR3 protein: CASSVGAGGVETQYF. DNA for the CDR3: TGTGCCAGCAGCGTAGGGGCGGGAGGTGTGGAGACCCAGTACTTC.

J is TRBJ2-7 and V is TRBV28; maybe TRBD2 (6 bases). Germline CDR1 and CDR2: MDHEN and SYDVKM. V was shortened by 8 bases and J by 0 bases, with 11 bases between the two germline ends. The length of the CDR3 is 13 residues. For the CDR3, the DNA is TGTGCCAGCGGCGGGATAAGCTCCTACGAGCAGTACTTC. Its translation is CASGGISSYEQYF.

V and J are TRBV7-9 and TRBJ1-5; D unresolved. The germline V and J ends were trimmed by 1 base and 4 bases, with 5 bases remaining between them. Germline lookup yields CDR1 SEHNR and CDR2 FQNEAQ (reference sequence). This CDR3 comprises 13 residues. The CDR3 sequence is CASSLDGNQPQHF. DNA for the CDR3: TGTGCCAGCAGCTTAGACGGGAATCAGCCCCAGCATTTT.

V and J are TRBV6-5 and TRBJ2-7, with 7 bases matching TRBD1. There are 15 residues in the CDR3. Unmatched junction bases numbered 8, after V lost 6 bases and J lost 0 bases. The germline CDR1 and CDR2 sequences are MNHEY and SVGAGI. The DNA for the CDR3 is TGTGCCAGCAGACACAACAGGGGAAGCTCCTACGAGCAGTACTTC. This translates into CASRHNRGSSYEQYF.

In its sample, this clone was seen once. V and J are TRBV19 and TRBJ2-1, with D perhaps TRBD2 (6 bases). The germline CDR1 and CDR2 sequences are LNHDA and SQIVND (reference sequence). The CDR3 is 15 amino acids. Trimming removed 0 bases from V and 5 bases from J, with 11 bases in between. The CDR3 spells CASSIEGTANNEQFF. The CDR3 DNA is TGTGCCAGTAGTATAGAGGGGACTGCCAACAATGAGCAGTTCTTC.

The chain is built from TRBV4-1 and TRBJ2-7; 9 bases align to TRBD2. The germline V gene encodes CDR1 MGHRA and CDR2 YSYEKL. The trim removed 4 bases at V and 4 bases at J, leaving 14 bases unmatched. This CDR3 has 17 amino acids. CDR3 in DNA: TGCGCCAGCAGCCCCGTACCCCCGGGACTAGCAGCGTACGAGCAGTACTTC. Residues: CASSPVPPGLAAYEQYF.

The chain employs TRBV6-5 and TRBJ1-1; the match to TRBD1 covers 8 bases. CDR3 length equals 16 residues. The V segment lost 2 bases and the J segment 2 bases; nucleotides outside the gene matches: 7. Germline assignment: CDR1 MNHEY and CDR2 SVGAGI. The CDR3 DNA reads as TGTGCCAGCAGTTACGGATCTGGACAGGGTAACACTGAAGCTTTCTTT. This translates into CASSYGSGQGNTEAFF.

V and J are TRBV29-1 and TRBJ2-1, with 10 bases matching TRBD2. V shed 3 bases, J shed 0 bases, and the junction held 2 bases outside the gene matches. The CDR3 totals 15 residues. CDR1 SQVTM and CDR2 ANQGSEA come from the germline V gene. The CDR3 DNA follows: TGCAGCGTTGAGGGACTAGCGTCCTCCTACAATGAGCAGTTCTTC. Its translation is CSVEGLASSYNEQFF.

The rearrangement uses TRBV19 and TRBJ1-5; perhaps TRBD1 as D (6 bases). The germline gives CDR1 LNHDA, CDR2 SQIVND (reference sequence). CDR3 length: 12 residues. V lost 2 bases to trimming and J lost 9 bases, with 8 bases between them. The CDR3 coding sequence is TGTGCCAGTAGTATACTAGGGGGGCCCCAGCATTTT. It encodes CASSILGGPQHF.

The V gene is TRBV25-1, the J gene TRBJ1-4; the D gene is possibly TRBD1 (5 bases). The V gene's germline CDR1 is MGHDK and CDR2 SYGVNS. The length of the CDR3 is 14 residues. V gave up 2 bases and J gave up 8 bases, with 12 bases separating them. CDR3 sequence: CASSEPRGREKLFF. CDR3 nucleotide sequence: TGTGCCAGCAGTGAACCGCGGGGCCGGGAAAAACTGTTTTTT. The complete variable domain, with remaining parts taken from reference TRBV25-1 and TRBJ1-4, reads EADIYQTPRYLVIGTGKKITLECSQTMGHDKMYWYQQDPGMELHLIHYSYGVNSTEKGDLSSESTVSRIRTEHFPLTLESARPSHTSQYLCASSEPRGREKLFFGSGTQLSVL.

The chain has TRBV2 and TRBJ1-3, with D maybe TRBD1 (6 bases). The germline gives CDR1 SNHLY, CDR2 FYNNEI. The V gene lost 5 bases and the J gene lost 0 bases, with 11 bases spanning the gap. This CDR3 has 15 amino acids. The CDR3 DNA reads as TGTGCCAGCAGTCTACAGGGTAGCTCTGGAAACACCATATATTTT. Protein sequence: CASSLQGSSGNTIYF.

This clone showed up just a few times. The rearrangement links TRBV6-2 or TRBV6-3 to TRBJ2-2, with TRBD2 as a possible D gene (5 bases). CDR3 length equals 16 residues. Germline V gene data show CDR1 as MNHEY and CDR2 as SVGEGT. The V gene lost 5 bases and the J gene lost 5 bases, with 18 bases spanning the gap. The CDR3 coding sequence is TGTGCCAGCAGTCCATTCGAACGGAGGAAGACCGGGGAGCTGTTTTTT. It yields the protein CASSPFERRKTGELFF.

The CDR3 DNA follows: TGTGCCAGCAGCGCCGGGACTAGCGGTAATAAAGAGACCCAGTACTTC. It yields the protein CASSAGTSGNKETQYF. The gene calls are TRBV9 and TRBJ2-5, with TRBD2 identical over 11 bases. Germline V gives CDR1 SGDLS, CDR2 YYNGEE. The CDR3 is made up of 16 amino acids. J gave up 3 bases and V 3 bases, and 7 bases lay outside the gene matches.

Turning to this clone: This may be a read error: a much more frequent sequence differs by one nucleotide. Distinct nucleotide sequences in the sample also encode this CDR3. The V gene is TRBV21-1, the J gene TRBJ2-4; TRBD1, as called in the table, went unchecked against the DNA. TRBV21-1 represents a pseudogene. This CDR3 has 19 amino acids. The CDR3 DNA reads as TGTGCCAGCAGCGTGACTGGGACAGGGATGCCTCTAGCCAAAAACATTCAGTACTTC. It translates to CASSVTGTGMPLAKNIQYF.